The clone carrying this T cell receptor beta chain was found a few times. Its specificity is not known. This sample is part of a study of siplizumab effects on memory and regulatory T cells. Overall study results and limits: Confirmatory evidence of suppressive function in proliferating siplizumab-culture Tregs was not obtained. Naive T cells appeared more varied than memory cells and looked like key alloresponse contributors. The authors could not assign a naive or memory phenotype to roughly 75-97% of proliferating CD4+ or CD8+ clones.

Clones were read by immunoSEQ multiplex PCR, and TCRdb kept only the in-frame ones, dropping some. The table lists 98,000 or so clones, over 90% of them singletons, with roughly 0.64% in the top ten. Sequencing was carried out using Tregs sorted from blood. The receptor comes from a human donor in good health.

CDR3 loop: CASSDEGYGYTF. The CDR3 DNA follows: TGCGCCAGCAGTGACGAAGGATACGGCTACACCTTC. V is TRBV10-2 and J is TRBJ1-2; D is undetermined. Deletions cut 3 bases from V and 8 bases from J, with 10 bases between. Germline V gene sequence: CDR1 WSHSY, CDR2 SAAADI. The CDR3 extends over 12 amino acids.